The clone carrying this T cell receptor (beta chain) was detected only a few times. Researchers prepared the TCRbeta library using unique molecular identifiers, the study reports. TCRdb reprocessed the PCR reads with MiXCR, giving one entry per CDR3 protein. The sample yields about 230,000 distinct CDR3 sequences, approximately 10% seen once. V lost 5 bases and J lost 1; bases outside the gene matches: 7. Germline-derived CDR1 and CDR2 are SEHNR and FQNEAQ (reference sequence). This CDR3 is built from 15 residues. This record belongs to a study of T-cell reconstitution after alpha-beta-depleted transplantation in children.

The rearrangement links TRBV7-9 to TRBJ2-5; 7 positions agree with TRBD2. The material sequenced was PBMCs from the stem cell graft donor, taken from the stem cell graft. This clonotype was sampled from a human donor who donated a stem cell graft to a child with acute lymphoblastic leukemia. CDR3 in amino acids: CASSPRTRFQETQYF. The CDR3, as DNA: TGTGCCAGCAGCCCGAGGACTAGATTCCAAGAGACCCAGTACTTC. The variable domain in full, completed from reference TRBV7-9 and TRBJ2-5, reads DTGVSQNPRHKITKRGQNVTFRCDPISEHNRLYWYRQTLGQGPEFLTYFQNEAQLEKSRLLSDRFSAERPKGSFSTLEIQRTEQGDSAMYLCASSPRTRFQETQYFGPGTRLLVL.